The 2 T cell receptor beta chains listed next were all sequenced from one sample in a study of blood T cells in healthy people across ages. With a J-beta primer mix and a sample-barcoded 5' primer, a second PCR ran roughly 7 to 11 cycles. TCRdb reanalysed the 5' RACE reads using MiXCR and keeps one entry per CDR3 protein. In the table there are 1.6 million or so distinct CDR3 sequences, approximately 32% of which are singletons. Specimen: blood. The source is a woman in her 30s in good health.

A word on this clonotype: Sequence at one end of the junction differs from germline and may be a read error. The chain combines TRBV9 with TRBJ2-5; the D is unclear. CDR1 and CDR2 (germline): SGDLS, YYNGEE. This CDR3 is built from 12 residues. CDR3 loop: CASTDNQETQYF. In DNA, the CDR3 is TGTGCCAGCACGGATAACCAGGAGACCCAGTACTTC.

With respect to this clonotype: Sequence at one end of the junction differs from germline and may be a read error. The rearrangement joins TRBV20-1 to TRBJ2-3; 7 bases are a match to TRBD2. This CDR3 comprises 13 residues. Looked up from germline, CDR1 is DFQATT and CDR2 is SNEGSKA (reference sequence). The CDR3 DNA reads as TGCAGTGCTAAGCGGGAATCCGGAGATATGCAGTATTTT. Protein sequence: CSAKRESGDMQYF.